The rows below give T cell receptor beta chains drawn from one sample of a study of OX40 agonist ivuxolimab in advanced cancers. Clones were sequenced by immunoSEQ multiplex PCR, and TCRdb holds only the in-frame ones, with some missing. Of 50,000 to 65,000 clones listed, around 90% are singletons. The starting material was CD4+ or CD8+ T cells sorted from blood, obtained in a trial of the OX40 agonist ivuxolimab. These receptors all stem from an adult with an advanced solid tumor such as melanoma, head and neck, liver or kidney cancer. The CDR3 runs from the conserved cysteine through the conserved F or W. D genes are given only for firm matches. Clone size appears in some rows only: once, few, many, or a class for an expanded clone.

j_call v_call d_call cdr3_length clone_size cdr3_aa cdr3_nt
TRBJ2-3 TRBV5-1 . 12 medium-sized CASSESQNTQYF TGCGCCAGCAGCGAGAGTCAGAATACGCAGTATTTT
TRBJ1-4 TRBV5-1 . 15 . CASSFGEGTLIKLFF TGCGCCAGCAGTTTTGGGGAAGGGACCCTCATAAAACTGTTTTTT
TRBJ2-7 TRBV5-5 . 14 . CASSLIGGDYEQYF TGTGCCAGCAGCTTAATCGGTGGGGACTACGAGCAGTACTTC
TRBJ1-5 TRBV6-1 . 14 once CASREPPNNQPQHF TGTGCCAGCAGGGAACCACCGAACAATCAGCCCCAGCATTTT
TRBJ2-7 TRBV25-1 . 13 . CASGWQGSYEQYF TGTGCCAGCGGCTGGCAGGGGTCCTACGAGCAGTACTTC
TRBJ1-2 TRBV5-6 . 15 . CASTHPTGANYGYTF TGTGCCAGCACCCACCCGACAGGAGCTAACTATGGCTACACCTTC
TRBJ1-5 TRBV7-8 TRBD1 17 . CASSLAGTGCPWQPQHF TGTGCCAGCAGCTTAGCTGGGACAGGGTGTCCCTGGCAGCCCCAGCATTTT
TRBJ1-2 TRBV11-2 . 13 . CASSLSREGGYTF TGTGCCAGCAGCTTGTCCCGGGAGGGGGGCTACACCTTC
TRBJ1-4 TRBV2 . 16 . CASSTVTGATNEKLFF TGTGCCAGCAGCACTGTTACAGGTGCAACTAATGAAAAACTGTTTTTT
TRBJ2-4 TRBV14 . 16 few CASSQGLGLAKNIQYF TGTGCCAGCAGCCAGGGCTTAGGATTAGCCAAAAACATTCAGTACTTC
TRBJ2-5 TRBV11-2 . 15 . CASSLDRGSGETQYF TGTGCCAGCAGCTTAGATCGAGGTAGCGGAGAGACCCAGTACTTC
TRBJ2-2 TRBV4-3 . 13 . CASSQDMTGELFF TGCGCCAGCAGCCAAGATATGACAGGGGAGCTGTTTTTT
TRBJ2-1 TRBV6-4 TRBD2 15 . CASSAQGGVYNEQFF TGTGCCAGCAGTGCTCAGGGAGGGGTGTACAATGAGCAGTTCTTC
TRBJ1-5 TRBV5-1 . 14 few CASSLGGADQPQHF TGCGCCAGCAGCTTGGGAGGGGCCGATCAGCCCCAGCATTTT
TRBJ1-3 TRBV14 . 14 . CASSPPRGGNTIYF TGTGCCAGCAGCCCTCCCCGGGGGGGAAACACCATATATTTT
TRBJ2-3 TRBV5-4 TRBD2 15 . CASSYSGASTDTQYF TGTGCCAGCAGCTATAGCGGGGCTAGCACAGATACGCAGTATTTT
TRBJ1-2 TRBV6-5 . 15 . CASSYNGGGNYGYTF TGTGCCAGCAGTTACAACGGAGGCGGAAACTATGGCTACACCTTC
TRBJ1-2 TRBV6-6 TRBD1 14 . CASSPQGVGYGYTF TGTGCCAGCAGTCCTCAGGGGGTAGGGTATGGCTACACCTTC
TRBJ2-2 TRBV11-1 TRBD1 18 . CASSSGTGDGVFTGELFF TGTGCCAGCAGCTCCGGGACAGGGGATGGGGTCTTCACCGGGGAGCTGTTTTTT
TRBJ2-1 TRBV5-1 TRBD1 15 . CASSPGTGVVNEQFF TGCGCCAGCAGCCCTGGGACAGGGGTCGTCAATGAGCAGTTCTTC
TRBJ1-3 TRBV4-3 . 14 . CASSQDLSGNTIYF TGCGCCAGCAGCCAAGATCTTAGCGGAAACACCATATATTTT
TRBJ2-7 TRBV30 TRBD2 12 . CAFGTSGYEQYF TGTGCCTTCGGGACTAGCGGTTACGAGCAGTACTTC
TRBJ1-3 TRBV7-9 . 14 . CASSLSGVGNTIYF TGTGCCAGCAGCTTATCAGGGGTTGGAAACACCATATATTTT
TRBJ2-3 TRBV5-1 . 15 . CASEPTRFGTDTQYF TGCGCCAGCGAACCTACACGTTTTGGCACAGATACGCAGTATTTT
TRBJ2-3 TRBV6-6 . 14 once CASSPPVSTDTQYF TGTGCCAGCAGCCCCCCGGTCAGCACAGATACGCAGTATTTT
TRBJ2-2 TRBV7-2 TRBD2 16 . CASSRSGGLSTGELFF TGTGCCAGCAGCCGCTCGGGGGGGCTATCGACCGGGGAGCTGTTTTTT
TRBJ2-2 TRBV25-1 . 15 . CATGGGRSNTGELFF TGTGCCACCGGAGGGGGGAGATCGAACACCGGGGAGCTGTTTTTT
TRBJ1-1 TRBV2 . 14 . CASRYANWNTEAFF TGTGCCAGCAGGTACGCGAACTGGAACACTGAAGCTTTCTTT
TRBJ2-4 TRBV27 . 15 . CASSSRWGDSNIQYF TGTGCCAGCAGTTCCCGCTGGGGGGATTCAAACATTCAGTACTTC
TRBJ1-3 TRBV19 . 16 . CASSTPGTYSGNTIYF TGTGCCAGTAGTACCCCCGGGACTTATTCTGGAAACACCATATATTTT
TRBJ1-1 TRBV29-1 . 12 medium-sized CSVEKGWTEAFF TGCAGCGTCGAAAAGGGGTGGACTGAAGCTTTCTTT
TRBJ1-5 TRBV15 TRBD1 14 . CATSSDRDNQPQHF TGTGCCACCAGCAGTGACAGGGACAATCAGCCCCAGCATTTT
TRBJ1-4 TRBV19 . 14 . CASSMIGPNEKLFF TGTGCCAGTAGTATGATAGGACCTAATGAAAAACTGTTTTTT